A selection of T cell receptor beta chains follows, all from one sample in a study of spatial heterogeneity in lung cancer. TCRdb processed the 5' RACE reads anew with MiXCR; each CDR3 protein has one entry. The sample has about 39,000 distinct CDR3 sequences, around 3.3% seen once. The input for sequencing was normal lung tissue next to the tumor, taken at surgery. Every receptor here comes from a male donor with early-stage non-small cell lung cancer. The CDR3 runs from the conserved cysteine through the conserved F or W. A D gene is named only where the DNA matches it firmly. A row's size may be missing; if present it is once, few, many or a size class.

clone size: few
D gene: TRBD2
V gene: TRBV3-1
J gene: TRBJ2-2
CDR3 DNA: TGTGCCAGCAGCCAAGATAGGACTAGCGGGGGGTGGACCGGGGAGCTGTTTTTT
CDR3 protein: CASSQDRTSGGWTGELFF

clone size: many
D gene: .
V gene: TRBV25-1
J gene: TRBJ2-7
CDR3 DNA: TGTGCCAGCAACCCCCTAGGATCCTACGAGCAGTACTTC
CDR3 protein: CASNPLGSYEQYF

clone size: medium-sized
D gene: .
V gene: TRBV6-2/TRBV6-3
J gene: TRBJ1-2
CDR3 DNA: TGTGCCAGCAGTTATTCCCAGGGAGGCCACACCTTC
CDR3 protein: CASSYSQGGHTF

clone size: many
D gene: .
V gene: TRBV28
J gene: TRBJ2-7
CDR3 DNA: TGTGCCAGCAGCTTAGGGTACGAGCAGTACTTC
CDR3 protein: CASSLGYEQYF

clone size: many
D gene: .
V gene: TRBV7-6
J gene: TRBJ2-4
CDR3 DNA: TGTGCCAGCAGCTCTTCCGAGCACCTAGCCAAAAACATTCAGTACTTC
CDR3 protein: CASSSSEHLAKNIQYF

clone size: many
D gene: .
V gene: TRBV7-2
J gene: TRBJ2-5
CDR3 DNA: TGTGCCAGCAGCTTGGGGGCAGGGACCCAGACCCAGTACTTC
CDR3 protein: CASSLGAGTQTQYF

clone size: few
D gene: .
V gene: TRBV21-1
J gene: TRBJ2-1
CDR3 DNA: TGTGCCAGCAGAGGCGGAGTTAACAATGAGCAGTTCTTC
CDR3 protein: CASRGGVNNEQFF

clone size: .
D gene: TRBD1
V gene: TRBV20-1
J gene: TRBJ2-3
CDR3 DNA: TGCAGTGCTGGAAGACAGGGGGTCACAGATACGCAGTATTTT
CDR3 protein: CSAGRQGVTDTQYF

clone size: many
D gene: TRBD2
V gene: TRBV20-1
J gene: TRBJ2-3
CDR3 DNA: TGCAGTGCTATATCCGGGACTAGCGGGACTGAGGATACGCAGTATTTT
CDR3 protein: CSAISGTSGTEDTQYF

clone size: many
D gene: .
V gene: TRBV20-1
J gene: TRBJ1-2
CDR3 DNA: TGCAGTGCTAGATTCCTCGGGACGTTTGGCTACACCTTC
CDR3 protein: CSARFLGTFGYTF

clone size: many
D gene: .
V gene: TRBV12-3/TRBV12-4
J gene: TRBJ1-5
CDR3 DNA: TGTGCCAGCAGTTACGGGGGAGGCAATCAGCCCCAGCATTTT
CDR3 protein: CASSYGGGNQPQHF

clone size: many
D gene: .
V gene: TRBV7-2
J gene: TRBJ2-3
CDR3 DNA: TGTGCCAGCAGCTTAGACGGGCCATTGGATACGCAGTATTTT
CDR3 protein: CASSLDGPLDTQYF

clone size: many
D gene: .
V gene: TRBV28
J gene: TRBJ2-7
CDR3 DNA: TGTGCCAGCAGTTTGGAACACGAGCAGTACTTC
CDR3 protein: CASSLEHEQYF

clone size: many
D gene: TRBD1
V gene: TRBV18
J gene: TRBJ2-7
CDR3 DNA: TGTGCCAGCTCACCACTTGTCGGGACAGGGGTTGGCGAGCAGTACTTC
CDR3 protein: CASSPLVGTGVGEQYF

clone size: many
D gene: .
V gene: TRBV6-2/TRBV6-3
J gene: TRBJ1-5
CDR3 DNA: TGTGCCAGCAGTTACGTCGATCCCAGGGGTACCCAGCATTTT
CDR3 protein: CASSYVDPRGTQHF

clone size: many
D gene: .
V gene: TRBV18
J gene: TRBJ2-3
CDR3 DNA: TGTGCCAGCTCCACACGAGGGCCAGATACGCAGTATTTT
CDR3 protein: CASSTRGPDTQYF

clone size: many
D gene: .
V gene: TRBV5-1
J gene: TRBJ2-3
CDR3 DNA: TGCGCCAGCAGCTTGGTAAGGCAGGCAATAGATACGCAGTATTTT
CDR3 protein: CASSLVRQAIDTQYF

clone size: many
D gene: TRBD1
V gene: TRBV15
J gene: TRBJ1-5
CDR3 DNA: TGTGCCACCAGCTCGCAGGGGGCTCGAAATCAGCCCCAGCATTTT
CDR3 protein: CATSSQGARNQPQHF

clone size: many
D gene: TRBD1
V gene: TRBV29-1
J gene: TRBJ2-1
CDR3 DNA: TGCAGCGTTGTCCTTGTGGGACAGGGGATTACCAATGAGCAGTTCTTC
CDR3 protein: CSVVLVGQGITNEQFF

clone size: many
D gene: .
V gene: TRBV7-9
J gene: TRBJ1-2
CDR3 DNA: TGTGCCAGCAGCTTCGAAGCTAACTATGGCTACACCTTC
CDR3 protein: CASSFEANYGYTF

clone size: many
D gene: TRBD1
V gene: TRBV5-5
J gene: TRBJ2-6
CDR3 DNA: TGTGCCAGCAGCCCGAGTCCCTACCGGGACAGGGGATCCAACGTCCTGACTTTC
CDR3 protein: CASSPSPYRDRGSNVLTF

clone size: many
D gene: .
V gene: TRBV5-1
J gene: TRBJ1-3
CDR3 DNA: TGCGCCAGCAGGGGGGGAAACACCATATATTTT
CDR3 protein: CASRGGNTIYF

clone size: many
D gene: TRBD1
V gene: TRBV6-1
J gene: TRBJ2-1
CDR3 DNA: TGTGCCAGCAGTACAGGACAGGCCAAAAATGAGCAGTTCTTC
CDR3 protein: CASSTGQAKNEQFF

clone size: few
D gene: .
V gene: TRBV12-3/TRBV12-4
J gene: TRBJ1-5
CDR3 DNA: TGTGCCAGCAGGTGGGCTTTAAATCAGCCCCAGCATTTT
CDR3 protein: CASRWALNQPQHF

clone size: many
D gene: .
V gene: TRBV5-1
J gene: TRBJ2-5
CDR3 DNA: TGCGCCAGCAGCTTGGAACAGGAGACCCAGTACTTC
CDR3 protein: CASSLEQETQYF

clone size: many
D gene: TRBD1
V gene: TRBV25-1
J gene: TRBJ2-7
CDR3 DNA: TGTGCCAGCAGTGCATCGGGACAGGGAAACTACGAGCAGTACTTC
CDR3 protein: CASSASGQGNYEQYF

clone size: few
D gene: .
V gene: TRBV12-3/TRBV12-4
J gene: TRBJ1-1
CDR3 DNA: TGTGCCACCCCCGGCAGGCTGAACACTGAAGCTTTCTTT
CDR3 protein: CATPGRLNTEAFF

clone size: many
D gene: .
V gene: TRBV6-2/TRBV6-3
J gene: TRBJ2-5
CDR3 DNA: TGTGCCAGCAGTTACAACAGCGGGGAGACCCAGTACTTC
CDR3 protein: CASSYNSGETQYF

clone size: many
D gene: TRBD2
V gene: TRBV28
J gene: TRBJ2-4
CDR3 DNA: TGTGCCAGCAGGGATTCTAGCGGGGGGGCTGGAAACATTCAGTACTTC
CDR3 protein: CASRDSSGGAGNIQYF

clone size: many
D gene: .
V gene: TRBV7-9
J gene: TRBJ1-2
CDR3 DNA: TGTGCCAGCAGCTTAAGGCAGGACTATGGCTACACCTTC
CDR3 protein: CASSLRQDYGYTF

clone size: many
D gene: .
V gene: TRBV18
J gene: TRBJ2-5
CDR3 DNA: TGTGCCAGCTCACCACCGACGGTCCAAGAGACCCAGTACTTC
CDR3 protein: CASSPPTVQETQYF

clone size: many
D gene: .
V gene: TRBV6-1
J gene: TRBJ2-1
CDR3 DNA: TGTGCCAGCAGTGAACTAGCCCCTATTGGAGATGAGCAGTTCTTC
CDR3 protein: CASSELAPIGDEQFF

clone size: many
D gene: .
V gene: TRBV9
J gene: TRBJ2-5
CDR3 DNA: TGTGCCAGCAGCGTAGAAACGGGATGGTCAGAGACCCAGTACTTC
CDR3 protein: CASSVETGWSETQYF

clone size: many
D gene: .
V gene: TRBV29-1
J gene: TRBJ1-4
CDR3 DNA: TGCAGCGTTGAGGACATGGGAGCTGAAAAACTGTTTTTT
CDR3 protein: CSVEDMGAEKLFF

clone size: .
D gene: .
V gene: TRBV28
J gene: TRBJ2-5
CDR3 DNA: TGTGCCAGCAGTTTTGGCCCGCTACAAGAGACCCAGTACTTC
CDR3 protein: CASSFGPLQETQYF

clone size: few
D gene: .
V gene: TRBV27
J gene: TRBJ2-1
CDR3 DNA: TGTGCCAGCAAGAACAGCCAATTCTTCAGCTCCTACAATGAGCAGTTCTTC
CDR3 protein: CASKNSQFFSSYNEQFF

clone size: many
D gene: .
V gene: TRBV29-1
J gene: TRBJ1-1
CDR3 DNA: TGCAGCGTTGGGCAGAACACTGAAGCTTTCTTT
CDR3 protein: CSVGQNTEAFF

clone size: .
D gene: TRBD2
V gene: TRBV12-3/TRBV12-4
J gene: TRBJ2-3
CDR3 DNA: TGTGCCAGCAGTTTCACTAGCGGTTCAGATACGCAGTATTTT
CDR3 protein: CASSFTSGSDTQYF

clone size: many
D gene: TRBD1
V gene: TRBV10-1
J gene: TRBJ2-1
CDR3 DNA: TGCGCCAGCAGTGCAACGACAGGGGAGCAGTTCTTC
CDR3 protein: CASSATTGEQFF

clone size: few
D gene: TRBD2
V gene: TRBV20-1
J gene: TRBJ2-5
CDR3 DNA: TGCAGTGCTAGAGATCGCGCTAGCGGACAAGAGACCCAGTACTTC
CDR3 protein: CSARDRASGQETQYF

clone size: many
D gene: .
V gene: TRBV2
J gene: TRBJ1-6
CDR3 DNA: TGTGCCAGCACCCTTGGACGGACTTATTCACCCCTCCACTTT
CDR3 protein: CASTLGRTYSPLHF

clone size: many
D gene: .
V gene: TRBV6-1
J gene: TRBJ2-6
CDR3 DNA: TGTGCCAGCAATCTCTCTGGGGCCAACGTCCTGACTTTC
CDR3 protein: CASNLSGANVLTF

clone size: .
D gene: .
V gene: TRBV5-5
J gene: TRBJ2-3
CDR3 DNA: TGTGCCAGCAGCTCCCGGGACCCAGATACGCAGTATTTT
CDR3 protein: CASSSRDPDTQYF

clone size: many
D gene: .
V gene: TRBV6-5
J gene: TRBJ1-6
CDR3 DNA: TGTGCCAGCAGTTACTCGACGGGGGGGGTCCGTAGGTTCCCCCTCCACTTT
CDR3 protein: CASSYSTGGVRRFPLHF

clone size: many
D gene: TRBD1
V gene: TRBV12-5
J gene: TRBJ1-5
CDR3 DNA: TGTGCTAGTGGTCCCCTGGACAGGAGGAATCAGCCCCAGCATTTT
CDR3 protein: CASGPLDRRNQPQHF

clone size: many
D gene: .
V gene: TRBV7-2
J gene: TRBJ2-3
CDR3 DNA: TGTGCCAGCAGCTTATATCCAAGCGGATCTAGCACAGATACGCAGTATTTT
CDR3 protein: CASSLYPSGSSTDTQYF

clone size: many
D gene: TRBD1
V gene: TRBV20-1
J gene: TRBJ1-5
CDR3 DNA: TGCAGTGCTAGAGGGGACAGGGAACAGCCCCAGCATTTT
CDR3 protein: CSARGDREQPQHF

clone size: many
D gene: .
V gene: TRBV18
J gene: TRBJ1-5
CDR3 DNA: TGTGCCAGCTCTTCCAACCAACGGGGTAATAGCAATCAGCCCCAGCATTTT
CDR3 protein: CASSSNQRGNSNQPQHF

clone size: many
D gene: .
V gene: TRBV7-3
J gene: TRBJ2-2
CDR3 DNA: TGTGCCAGCAGCTTAGGGGAGAACACCGGGGAGCTGTTTTTT
CDR3 protein: CASSLGENTGELFF

clone size: many
D gene: .
V gene: TRBV28
J gene: TRBJ2-7
CDR3 DNA: TGTGCCAGCAGTTCAGCCATCGAGCAGTACTTC
CDR3 protein: CASSSAIEQYF

clone size: many
D gene: TRBD1
V gene: TRBV28
J gene: TRBJ2-7
CDR3 DNA: TGTGCCAGCAGTTCGGACAGGGCGCGGTCCTACGAGCAGTACTTC
CDR3 protein: CASSSDRARSYEQYF

clone size: few
D gene: TRBD1
V gene: TRBV12-3/TRBV12-4
J gene: TRBJ1-1
CDR3 DNA: TGTGCCAGCAGACAGGGGGGACAAGCTTTCTTT
CDR3 protein: CASRQGGQAFF

clone size: many
D gene: .
V gene: TRBV25-1
J gene: TRBJ2-1
CDR3 DNA: TGTGCCAGCAGTGATTGGGGGGACAATGAGCAGTTCTTC
CDR3 protein: CASSDWGDNEQFF